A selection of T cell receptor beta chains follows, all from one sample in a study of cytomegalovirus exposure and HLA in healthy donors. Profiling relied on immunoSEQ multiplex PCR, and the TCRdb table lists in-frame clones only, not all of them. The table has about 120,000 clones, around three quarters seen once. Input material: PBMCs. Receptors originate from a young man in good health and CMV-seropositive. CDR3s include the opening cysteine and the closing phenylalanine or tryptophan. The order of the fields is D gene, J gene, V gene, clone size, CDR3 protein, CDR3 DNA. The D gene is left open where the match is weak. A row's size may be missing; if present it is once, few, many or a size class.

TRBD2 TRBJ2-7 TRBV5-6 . CASSLGRGRGEQYF TGTGCCAGCAGCTTAGGGAGGGGAAGAGGAGAGCAGTACTTC
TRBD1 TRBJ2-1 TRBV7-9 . CASSLVGTGDNEQFF TGTGCCAGCAGCTTGGTCGGGACAGGGGACAATGAGCAGTTCTTC
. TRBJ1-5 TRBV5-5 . CASSLEFYSRVDQPQHF TGTGCCAGCAGCTTGGAATTTTACAGCAGGGTGGATCAGCCCCAGCATTTT
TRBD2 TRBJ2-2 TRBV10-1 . CASSESLAGGPGELFF TGCGCCAGCAGTGAGTCGCTAGCGGGGGGACCCGGGGAGCTGTTTTTT
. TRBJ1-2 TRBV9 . CASSETSSGYGYPF TGTGCCAGCAGCGAGACAAGTTCAGGCTATGGCTACCCCTTC
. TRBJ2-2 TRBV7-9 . CASSFQGRTGELFF TGTGCCAGCAGCTTCCAGGGTCGCACCGGGGAGCTGTTTTTT
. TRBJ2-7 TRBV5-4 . CASRDSFSYEQYF TGTGCCAGCAGGGACAGTTTCTCCTACGAGCAGTACTTC
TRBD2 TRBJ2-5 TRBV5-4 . CASLLAGAPGQETQYF TGTGCCAGCCTTCTAGCGGGGGCCCCTGGACAAGAGACCCAGTACTTC
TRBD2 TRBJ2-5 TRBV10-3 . CAISESFSGAYQETQYF TGTGCCATCAGTGAGTCCTTTAGCGGGGCGTACCAAGAGACCCAGTACTTC
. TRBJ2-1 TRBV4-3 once CASSQAGAQDNEQFF TGCGCCAGCAGCCAGGCGGGGGCCCAAGACAATGAGCAGTTCTTC
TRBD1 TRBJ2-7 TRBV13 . CASSRPGQGGDEQYF TGTGCCAGCAGCCGACCGGGACAGGGGGGGGACGAGCAGTACTTC
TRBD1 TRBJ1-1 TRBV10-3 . CAISGQGWGNTEAFF TGTGCCATCAGCGGACAGGGGTGGGGGAACACTGAAGCTTTCTTT
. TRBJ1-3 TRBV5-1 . CASSLQGSGNTIYF TGCGCCAGCAGCTTACAGGGATCTGGAAACACCATATATTTT
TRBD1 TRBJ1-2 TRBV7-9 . CASSGTGGNGYTF TGTGCCAGCAGCGGGACAGGGGGTAATGGCTACACCTTC
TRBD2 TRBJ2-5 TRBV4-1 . CASSQVGLAGGETQYF TGCGCCAGCAGCCAAGTTGGACTAGCGGGGGGAGAGACCCAGTACTTC
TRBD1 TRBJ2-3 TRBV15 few CATSNDRGRTDTQYF TGTGCCACCAGCAATGACAGGGGCCGCACAGATACGCAGTATTTT
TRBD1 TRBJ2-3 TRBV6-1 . CASSEGPGQGTDTQYF TGTGCCAGCAGTGAAGGGCCGGGACAGGGCACAGATACGCAGTATTTT
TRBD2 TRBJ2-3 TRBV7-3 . CASSSGLAGADTQYF TGTGCCAGCAGCTCGGGACTAGCGGGGGCAGATACGCAGTATTTT
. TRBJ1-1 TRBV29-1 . CSVAFFNTEAFF TGCAGCGTTGCCTTTTTCAACACTGAAGCTTTCTTT
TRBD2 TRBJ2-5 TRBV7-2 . CASSAAGGPQETQYF TGTGCCAGCAGCGCAGCGGGGGGGCCACAAGAGACCCAGTACTTC
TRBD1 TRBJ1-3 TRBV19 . CAGSPWTGGFGNTIYF TGTGCCGGTAGTCCCTGGACAGGGGGTTTTGGAAACACCATATATTTT
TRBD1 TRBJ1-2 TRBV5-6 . CASSLTGQGTGYTF TGTGCCAGCAGCTTGACAGGACAGGGGACTGGCTACACCTTC